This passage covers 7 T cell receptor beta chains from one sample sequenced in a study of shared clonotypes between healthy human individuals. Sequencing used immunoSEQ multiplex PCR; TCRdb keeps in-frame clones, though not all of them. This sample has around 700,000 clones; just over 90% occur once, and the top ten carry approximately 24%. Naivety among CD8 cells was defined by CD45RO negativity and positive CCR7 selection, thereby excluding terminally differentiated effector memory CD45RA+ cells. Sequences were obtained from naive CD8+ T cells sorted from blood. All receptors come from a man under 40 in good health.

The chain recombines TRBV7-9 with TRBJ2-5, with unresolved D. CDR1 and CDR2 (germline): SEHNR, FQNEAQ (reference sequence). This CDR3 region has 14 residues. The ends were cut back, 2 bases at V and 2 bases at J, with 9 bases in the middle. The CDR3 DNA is TGTGCCAGCAGCTTATCGGTGGGTCAAGAGACCCAGTACTTC. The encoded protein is CASSLSVGQETQYF.

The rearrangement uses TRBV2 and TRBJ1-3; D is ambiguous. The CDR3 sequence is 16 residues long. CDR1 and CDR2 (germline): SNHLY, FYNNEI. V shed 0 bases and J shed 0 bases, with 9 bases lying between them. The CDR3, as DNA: TGTGCCAGCAGTGAAGCGCTGGGCGTCTCTGGAAACACCATATATTTT. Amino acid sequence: CASSEALGVSGNTIYF.

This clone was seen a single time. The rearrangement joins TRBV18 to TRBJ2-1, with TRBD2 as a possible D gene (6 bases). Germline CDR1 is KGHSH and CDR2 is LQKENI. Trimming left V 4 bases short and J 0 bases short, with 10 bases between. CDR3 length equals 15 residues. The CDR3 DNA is TGTGCCAGCTCACTTGACGGGAGCTCCTACAATGAGCAGTTCTTC. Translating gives CASSLDGSSYNEQFF.

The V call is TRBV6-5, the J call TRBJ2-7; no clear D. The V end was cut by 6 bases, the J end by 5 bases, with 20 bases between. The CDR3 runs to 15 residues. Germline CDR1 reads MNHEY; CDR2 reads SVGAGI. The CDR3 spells CASSPLFNPEDEQYF. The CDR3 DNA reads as TGTGCCAGCAGCCCCCTTTTCAACCCCGAAGACGAGCAGTACTTC.

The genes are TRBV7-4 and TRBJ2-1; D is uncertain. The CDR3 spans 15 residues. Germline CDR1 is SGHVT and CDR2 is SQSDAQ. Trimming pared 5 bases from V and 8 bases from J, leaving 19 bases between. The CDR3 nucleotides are TGTGCCAGCAGCCCGCATCGAAGCATGTTCGATGAGCAGTTCTTC. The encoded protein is CASSPHRSMFDEQFF.

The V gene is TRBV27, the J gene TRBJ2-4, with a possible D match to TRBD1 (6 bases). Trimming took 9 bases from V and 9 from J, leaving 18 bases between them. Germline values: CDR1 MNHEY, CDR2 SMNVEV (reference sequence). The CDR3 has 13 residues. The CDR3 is CARWTAQRGIQYF. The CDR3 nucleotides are TGTGCCAGATGGACAGCTCAACGGGGCATTCAGTACTTC.

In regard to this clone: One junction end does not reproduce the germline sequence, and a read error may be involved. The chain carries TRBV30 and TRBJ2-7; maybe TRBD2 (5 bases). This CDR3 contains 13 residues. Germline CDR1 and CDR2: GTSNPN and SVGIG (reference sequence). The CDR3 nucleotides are TGCGCACTGGACTTCTCAAGCTCCTACGAGCAGTACTTC. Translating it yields CALDFSSSYEQYF.